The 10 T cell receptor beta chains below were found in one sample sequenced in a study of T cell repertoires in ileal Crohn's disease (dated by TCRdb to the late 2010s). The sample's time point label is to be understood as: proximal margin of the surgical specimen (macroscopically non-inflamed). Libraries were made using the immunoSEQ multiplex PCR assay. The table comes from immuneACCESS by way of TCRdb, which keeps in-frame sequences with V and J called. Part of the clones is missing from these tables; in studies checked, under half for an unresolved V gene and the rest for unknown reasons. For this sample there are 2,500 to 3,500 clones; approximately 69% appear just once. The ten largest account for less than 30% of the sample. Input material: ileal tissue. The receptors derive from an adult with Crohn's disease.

CDR3 DNA: TGTGCCAGCCTTCAGGGGCCCGAGCAGTACTTC. Amino acids: CASLQGPEQYF. The chain combines TRBV6-1 with TRBJ2-7; possible D gene TRBD1, 6 bases. Per the germline V gene, CDR1 is MNHNS and CDR2 is SASEGT. This CDR3 has 11 amino acids. V was clipped by 8 bases and J by 6 bases, with 11 bases between them.

The DNA of the CDR3 is TGTGCCAGCAGCTGGCCGGGGAGCAGCTATGGCTACACCTTC. This gives the protein CASSWPGSSYGYTF. The chain employs TRBV7-9 and TRBJ1-2; D not resolved. This CDR3 has 14 residues. V was cut by 4 bases and J by 4 bases, with 13 bases left in between. CDR1 and CDR2 (germline): SEHNR, FQNEAQ (reference sequence).

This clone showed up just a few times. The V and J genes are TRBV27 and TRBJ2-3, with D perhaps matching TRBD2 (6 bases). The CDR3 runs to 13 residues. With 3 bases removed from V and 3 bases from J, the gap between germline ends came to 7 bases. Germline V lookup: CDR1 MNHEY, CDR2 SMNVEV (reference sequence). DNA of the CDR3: TGTGCCAGCAGTTTCGGGGGAACAGATACGCAGTATTTT. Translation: CASSFGGTDTQYF.

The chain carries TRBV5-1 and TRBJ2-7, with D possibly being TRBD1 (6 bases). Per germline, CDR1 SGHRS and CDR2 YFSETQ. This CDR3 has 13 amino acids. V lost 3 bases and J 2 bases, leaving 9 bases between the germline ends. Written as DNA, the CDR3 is TGCGCCAGCAGCTGGGACAAACCCTACGAGCAGTACTTC. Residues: CASSWDKPYEQYF.

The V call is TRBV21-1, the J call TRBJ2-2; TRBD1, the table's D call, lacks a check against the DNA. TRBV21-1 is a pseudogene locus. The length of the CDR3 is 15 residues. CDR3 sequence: CASTSTGLNTGELFF. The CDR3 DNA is TGTGCCAGCACCTCGACAGGACTGAACACCGGGGAGCTGTTTTTT.

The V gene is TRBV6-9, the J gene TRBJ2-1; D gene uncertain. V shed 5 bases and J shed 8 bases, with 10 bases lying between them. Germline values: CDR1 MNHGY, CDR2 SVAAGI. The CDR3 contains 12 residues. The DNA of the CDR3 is TGTGCCAGCAGTCGTCGTGGCGATGAGCAGTTCTTC. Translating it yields CASSRRGDEQFF.

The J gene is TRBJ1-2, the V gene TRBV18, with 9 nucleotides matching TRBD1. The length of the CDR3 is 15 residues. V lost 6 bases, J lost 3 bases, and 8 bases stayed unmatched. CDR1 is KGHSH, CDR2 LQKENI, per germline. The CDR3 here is CASSPQRDRDYGYTF. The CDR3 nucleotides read TGTGCCAGCTCGCCCCAACGGGACAGGGACTATGGCTACACCTTC.

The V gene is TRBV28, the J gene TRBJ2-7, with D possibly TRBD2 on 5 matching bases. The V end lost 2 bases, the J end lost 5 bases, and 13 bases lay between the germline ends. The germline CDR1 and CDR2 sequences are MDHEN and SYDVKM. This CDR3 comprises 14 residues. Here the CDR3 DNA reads TGTGCCAGCAGTTTAGTGAGGGATCCGAACGAGCAGTACTTC. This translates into CASSLVRDPNEQYF.

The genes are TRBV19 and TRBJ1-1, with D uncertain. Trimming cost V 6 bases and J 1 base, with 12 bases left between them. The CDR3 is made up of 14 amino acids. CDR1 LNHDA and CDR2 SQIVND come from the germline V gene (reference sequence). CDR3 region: CASRGLQKNTEAFF. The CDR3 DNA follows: TGTGCCAGTAGAGGGTTACAGAAGAACACTGAAGCTTTCTTT.

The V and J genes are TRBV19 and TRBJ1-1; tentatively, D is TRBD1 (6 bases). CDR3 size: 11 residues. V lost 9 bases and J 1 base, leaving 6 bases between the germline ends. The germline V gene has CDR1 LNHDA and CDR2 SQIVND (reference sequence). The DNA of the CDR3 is TGTGCCAGCAGGGGGAACACTGAAGCTTTCTTT. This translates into CASRGNTEAFF. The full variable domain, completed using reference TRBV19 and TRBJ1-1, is DGGITQSPKYLFRKEGQNVTLSCEQNLNHDAMYWYRQDPGQGLRLIYYSQIVNDFQKGDIAEGYSVSREKKESFPLTVTSAQKNPTAFYLCASRGNTEAFFGQGTRLTVV.